This T cell receptor (beta chain) was recorded in a study of blood T cell repertoires in COVID-19. Generated by immunoSEQ multiplex PCR, the TCRdb table keeps only in-frame clones and is missing some. The sample holds hundreds of thousands of clones; 89% are singletons and the top ten take around an eighth. Germline trimming cut 3 bases from V and 5 bases from J; bases unmatched to any gene: 6. Per the germline V gene, CDR1 is LGHDT and CDR2 is YNNKEL (reference sequence). This CDR3 has 14 residues. The sequencing input was peripheral blood. This TCR was sampled from a woman aged 55-69 years with acute or convalescent COVID-19. The J gene is TRBJ2-7, the V gene TRBV3-1 (or the pseudogene TRBV3-2); TRBD1 aligns across 8 bases. The CDR3: CASSQDRAYDEQYF. The CDR3 nucleotides are TGTGCCAGCAGCCAGGACAGGGCGTACGACGAGCAGTACTTC.